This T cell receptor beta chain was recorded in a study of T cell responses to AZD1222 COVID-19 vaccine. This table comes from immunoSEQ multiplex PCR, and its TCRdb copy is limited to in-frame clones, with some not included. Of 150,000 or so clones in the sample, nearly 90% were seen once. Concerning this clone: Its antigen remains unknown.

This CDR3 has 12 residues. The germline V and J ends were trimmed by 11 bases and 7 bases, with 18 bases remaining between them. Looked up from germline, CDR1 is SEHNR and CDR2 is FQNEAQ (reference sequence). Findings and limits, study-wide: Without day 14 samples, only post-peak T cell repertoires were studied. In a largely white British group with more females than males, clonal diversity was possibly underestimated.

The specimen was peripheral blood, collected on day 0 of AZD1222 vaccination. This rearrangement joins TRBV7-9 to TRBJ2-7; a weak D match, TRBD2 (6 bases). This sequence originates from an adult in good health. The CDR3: CALEKLRGEQYF. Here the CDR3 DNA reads TGTGCCCTTGAAAAGCTTCGGGGGGAGCAGTACTTC.